This entry lists 23 T cell receptor beta chains sequenced from one sample in a study of Tregs in tolerant kidney transplant recipients. Assay used: immunoSEQ multiplex PCR; TCRdb lists only in-frame clones, some missing. The sample yields under 50,000 clones, about 90% seen once. Sequencing was carried out using Tregs from blood. The receptors shown here come from a human donor in good health.

The rearrangement uses TRBV10-2 and TRBJ1-6, with 9 bases identical to TRBD1. The ends lost 4 bases at V and 2 bases at J; junction bases unmatched: 6. Germline V gives CDR1 WSHSY, CDR2 SAAADI. The CDR3 loop spans 17 amino acids. The CDR3 DNA sequence: TGCGCCAGCAGTGGGGGACAGGGTAGGGCCTATAATTCACCCCTCCACTTT. Protein: CASSGGQGRAYNSPLHF.

V and J are TRBV7-3 and TRBJ2-1; 8 bases fit TRBD1. V lost 5 bases to trimming and J lost 7 bases; unmatched junction nucleotides: 10. The CDR3 is made up of 15 amino acids. CDR1 is SGHTA and CDR2 is FQGTGA in the germline V gene. CDR3: CASSRVQGARNEQFF. The CDR3 DNA reads TGTGCCAGCAGCCGAGTGCAGGGGGCGCGTAATGAGCAGTTCTTC.

V gene TRBV19 combines with J gene TRBJ2-1, with D unresolved. V gave up 5 bases and J gave up 3 bases, with 11 bases separating them. The CDR3 runs to 14 residues. In germline, CDR1 is LNHDA, CDR2 SQIVND (reference sequence). DNA of the CDR3: TGTGCCAGTAGTGCGGCAGGAGTCTACAATGAGCAGTTCTTC. Its protein is CASSAAGVYNEQFF.

This clone was picked up one time. The rearrangement uses TRBV15 and TRBJ1-5; D possibly corresponds to TRBD1 (6 bases). V lost 2 bases to trimming and J lost 3 bases, with 11 bases between them. CDR1 LNHNV and CDR2 YYDKDF come from the germline V gene (reference sequence). This CDR3 has 15 amino acids. In DNA form, the CDR3 reads TGTGCCACCAGCAGACTAACAGGGATCAATCAGCCCCAGCATTTT. It encodes CATSRLTGINQPQHF.

In this sample, this clone turned up once. The CDR3 region has the DNA TGTGCCAGCAGCCCCTTGACAGGCTATTCACCCCTCCACTTT. It specifies CASSPLTGYSPLHF. V is TRBV7-9 and J is TRBJ1-6; perhaps TRBD1 as D (6 bases). CDR1 is SEHNR, CDR2 FQNEAQ, per germline (reference sequence). Trimming took off 5 bases at V and 8 bases at J, with 13 bases between the two ends. This CDR3 has 14 residues.

The V call is TRBV30, the J call TRBJ1-1; D is unresolved. V was clipped by 4 bases and J by 0 bases, with 18 bases between them. Per germline, CDR1 GTSNPN and CDR2 SVGIG (reference sequence). The CDR3 is 16 amino acids. The CDR3 region is CAWNLPPGYMNTEAFF. DNA of the CDR3: TGTGCCTGGAATCTCCCGCCTGGGTACATGAACACTGAAGCTTTCTTT.

The J gene is TRBJ1-2, the V gene TRBV19, with 8 nucleotides matching TRBD1. This CDR3 has 14 residues. Unmatched junction bases numbered 5, after V lost 6 bases and J lost 2 bases. CDR1 is LNHDA and CDR2 is SQIVND in the germline V gene (reference sequence). CDR3: CASRYQGANYGYTF. CDR3 DNA: TGTGCCAGTAGGTACCAGGGGGCCAACTATGGCTACACCTTC.

The V gene is TRBV2, the J gene TRBJ2-5; the match to TRBD2 covers 13 bases. In germline, CDR1 is SNHLY, CDR2 FYNNEI. V was pared by 4 bases and J by 0 bases, with 5 bases of the junction left unmatched. The CDR3 runs to 17 residues. For the CDR3, the DNA is TGTGCCAGCAGTGTCGTGACTAGCGGGGGGTACCAAGAGACCCAGTACTTC. It is translated as CASSVVTSGGYQETQYF. Supplemented by reference TRBV2 and TRBJ2-5, the full variable domain reads EPEVTQTPSHQVTQMGQEVILRCVPISNHLYFYWYRQILGQKVEFLVSFYNNEISEKSEIFDDQFSVERPDGSNFTLKIRSTKLEDSAMYFCASSVVTSGGYQETQYFGPGTRLLVL.

The CDR3 DNA sequence: TGTGCCAGCAGCTTATCGGGATCCTACGAGCAGTACTTC. Translating it yields CASSLSGSYEQYF. V gene TRBV7-9 combines with J gene TRBJ2-5, with D possibly being TRBD2 (5 bases). The end of the DNA is better explained by TRBJ2-7, so the J call may be wrong. CDR1 is SEHNR and CDR2 is FQNEAQ in the germline V gene (reference sequence). This CDR3 has 13 residues.

CDR3 nucleotides: TGTGCCACCAGCAGAGTTATGACAGCTCGGGAGACCCAGTACTTC. This gives the protein CATSRVMTARETQYF. V is TRBV15 and J is TRBJ2-5; tentatively, D is TRBD1 (5 bases). Per germline, CDR1 LNHNV and CDR2 YYDKDF (reference sequence). The V end lost 1 base, the J end lost 5 bases, and 14 bases lay between the germline ends. The CDR3 consists of 15 residues.

On this clone itself: At one boundary the junction diverges from the germline segment, which might be a read error. The rearrangement uses TRBV18 and TRBJ2-5, with D tentatively TRBD2 (6 bases). The CDR3 length is 14 residues. Per the germline V gene, CDR1 is KGHSH and CDR2 is LQKENI. The CDR3 sequence is CASSPPGVKETQYF. The CDR3 bases are TGTGCCAGCTCGCCACCGGGGGTAAAAGAGACCCAGTACTTC. The full variable domain, with the rest looked up from reference TRBV18 and TRBJ2-5, is NAGVMQNPRHLVRRRGQEARLRCSPMKGHSHVYWYRQLPEEGLKFMVYLQKENIIDESGMPKERFSAEFPKEGPSILRIQQVVRGDSAAYFCASSPPGVKETQYFGPGTRLLVL.

This chain uses TRBV5-6 with TRBJ1-2; no definite D call. Germline CDR1 reads SGHDT; CDR2 reads YYEEEE. Trimming shortened V by 0 bases and J by 2 bases, and 8 bases separated the two germline ends. The CDR3 consists of 14 residues. The CDR3 DNA sequence: TGTGCCAGCAGCTTGGCCGGATTGAACTATGGCTACACCTTC. Translation: CASSLAGLNYGYTF.

CDR3 in amino acids: CASSVSGTSTDTQYF. The CDR3 nucleotides are TGTGCCAGCAGCGTATCCGGGACAAGCACAGATACGCAGTATTTT. This sequence joins TRBV7-9 and TRBJ2-3; the D gene is possibly TRBD1 (6 bases). The length of the CDR3 is 15 residues. The V gene lost 5 bases and the J gene lost 0 bases, with 12 bases spanning the gap. Germline V gene sequence: CDR1 SEHNR, CDR2 FQNEAQ (reference sequence).

This chain uses TRBV7-6 with TRBJ2-7; tentative D call: TRBD2 (5 bases). This CDR3 is built from 14 residues. CDR1 is SGHVS, CDR2 FNYEAQ, per germline. Trimming stripped 6 bases from V and 2 bases from J, with 14 bases between. The CDR3 DNA follows: TGTGCCAGCAGTTCGGTTCCCGGGGCCTACGAGCAGTACTTC. Translated: CASSSVPGAYEQYF.

The chain uses TRBV5-1 and TRBJ2-5; D unresolved. V shed 3 bases and J shed 2 bases, with 8 bases lying between them. Germline CDR1 reads SGHRS; CDR2 reads YFSETQ. This CDR3 contains 13 residues. Here the CDR3 reads CASSWSPQETQYF. The CDR3 coding sequence is TGCGCCAGCAGCTGGAGCCCGCAAGAGACCCAGTACTTC.

This clone was detected only once. The J gene is TRBJ2-3, the V gene TRBV4-1; 12 bases are a match to TRBD2. The ends lost 3 bases at V and 6 bases at J; junction bases unmatched: 10. The CDR3 extends over 17 amino acids. Germline CDR1 is MGHRA and CDR2 is YSYEKL. CDR3 DNA: TGCGCCAGCAGCCAGCAGGGGCTAGCGGGGGGGCCTGATACGCAGTATTTT. It is translated as CASSQQGLAGGPDTQYF.

In its sample, this clone was seen a few times. The chain has TRBV6-6 and TRBJ2-5; D gene ambiguous. Trimming cost V 0 bases and J 5 bases, with 1 base left between them. Germline CDR1 is MNHNY and CDR2 is SVGAGI (reference sequence). CDR3 length: 11 residues. CDR3 sequence reads: CASSYSETQYF. In nucleotides, the CDR3 is TGTGCCAGCAGTTACTCGGAGACCCAGTACTTC.

The V gene is TRBV7-2, the J gene TRBJ1-2, with a weak D call TRBD1 (5 bases). The CDR3 length is 15 residues. Trimming removed 5 bases at V and 1 base at J, with 14 bases between. Germline CDR1 is SGHTA and CDR2 is FQGNSA. CDR3 bases: TGTGCCAGCAGCCTGAGACAGACTTTTAACTATGGCTACACCTTC. It specifies CASSLRQTFNYGYTF.

The CDR3 DNA reads TGTGCCAGCAGTTCACAGGGCCTCCGGGGCACTGAAGCTTTCTTT. Encoded protein: CASSSQGLRGTEAFF. The gene calls are TRBV7-9 and TRBJ1-1, with a possible D match to TRBD1 (6 bases). The CDR3 has 15 amino acids. V lost 6 bases and J lost 4, with 18 bases in between. Per the germline V gene, CDR1 is SEHNR and CDR2 is FQNEAQ (reference sequence).

V gene TRBV4-1 combines with J gene TRBJ1-2, with D possibly being TRBD1 (5 bases). Germline CDR1 and CDR2: MGHRA and YSYEKL. Trimming took off 4 bases at V and 4 bases at J, with 22 bases between the two ends. This CDR3 contains 17 residues. CDR3 sequence (DNA): TGCGCCAGCAGCCCGACGGGTCCAGGGCAAGTGAGCTATGGCTACACCTTC. Its translation is CASSPTGPGQVSYGYTF.

This chain uses TRBV5-1 with TRBJ1-1; no clear D. This CDR3 has 13 amino acids. V was shortened by 3 bases and J by 5 bases, with 11 bases between the two germline ends. Germline-derived CDR1 and CDR2 are SGHRS and YFSETQ. The CDR3 protein is CASSSAGWTEAFF. Written as DNA, the CDR3 is TGCGCCAGCAGCTCAGCAGGTTGGACTGAAGCTTTCTTT.

The chain is built from TRBV14 and TRBJ2-3; D unclear. Germline CDR1 and CDR2: SGHDN and FVKESK. The CDR3 spans 13 residues. Trimming pared 2 bases from V and 6 bases from J, leaving 9 bases between. CDR3 protein: CASSQSGYDTQYF. In DNA form, the CDR3 reads TGTGCCAGCAGCCAATCTGGGTACGATACGCAGTATTTT.

V usage is TRBV11-2 and J usage is TRBJ1-1; TRBD1 is a possible D gene (5 bases). The CDR3 has 16 amino acids. Germline lookup yields CDR1 SGHAT and CDR2 FQNNGV. The V gene lost 4 bases and the J gene lost 0 bases, with 15 bases spanning the gap. CDR3 coding DNA: TGTGCCAGCAGCTCACTAGTGACAGATCTGAACACTGAAGCTTTCTTT. Protein: CASSSLVTDLNTEAFF.